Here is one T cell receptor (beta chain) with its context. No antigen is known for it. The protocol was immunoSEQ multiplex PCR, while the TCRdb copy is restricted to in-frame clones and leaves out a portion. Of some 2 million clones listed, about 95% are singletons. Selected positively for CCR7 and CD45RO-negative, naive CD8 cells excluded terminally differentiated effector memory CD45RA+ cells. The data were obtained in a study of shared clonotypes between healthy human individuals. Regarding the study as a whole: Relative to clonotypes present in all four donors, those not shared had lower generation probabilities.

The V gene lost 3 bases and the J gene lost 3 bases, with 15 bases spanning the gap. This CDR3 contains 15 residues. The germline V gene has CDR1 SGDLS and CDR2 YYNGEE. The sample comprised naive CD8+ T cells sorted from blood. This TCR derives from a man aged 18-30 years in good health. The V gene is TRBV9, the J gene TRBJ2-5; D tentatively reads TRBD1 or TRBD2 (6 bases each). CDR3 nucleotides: TGTGCCAGCAGCGACCTAGGGGGGTCAGAAGAGACCCAGTACTTC. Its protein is CASSDLGGSEETQYF.